Listed below are T cell receptor beta chains from one sample, sequenced in a study of post-analysis software for immune sequencing data. TCRdb re-analysed the PCR reads in MiXCR, keeping a single row per CDR3 protein. The table has roughly 400,000 distinct CDR3 sequences, over 30% seen once. Input material: blood. The source is a girl aged 2 to 10 with multiple sclerosis. CDR3s include the opening cysteine and the closing phenylalanine or tryptophan. Each record gives: D gene, clone size, J gene, V gene, CDR3 protein, CDR3 DNA. D genes are given only for firm matches. Rows may omit the clone size; those that give it use once, few, many or a size class.

d_call: -
clone_size: -
j_call: TRBJ1-2
v_call: TRBV5-1
cdr3_aa: CASSRPGPNCGYTF
cdr3_nt: TGCGCCAGCAGCCGCCCAGGTCCGAACTGTGGCTACACCTTC

d_call: -
clone_size: few
j_call: TRBJ1-5
v_call: TRBV12-3/TRBV12-4
cdr3_aa: CASSLASDQPQHF
cdr3_nt: TGTGCCAGCAGCCTCGCCAGTGATCAGCCCCAGCATTTT

d_call: -
clone_size: -
j_call: TRBJ2-1
v_call: TRBV18
cdr3_aa: CASSPPVSTDVYNEQFF
cdr3_nt: TGTGCCAGCTCACCACCGGTTTCGACGGACGTTTACAATGAGCAGTTCTTC

d_call: -
clone_size: -
j_call: TRBJ2-5
v_call: TRBV6-2/TRBV6-3
cdr3_aa: CASSYSGTKKETQYF
cdr3_nt: TGTGCCAGCAGTTACTCCGGGACAAAGAAGGAGACCCAGTACTTC

d_call: -
clone_size: once
j_call: TRBJ1-1
v_call: TRBV5-5
cdr3_aa: CASILYSPTEAFF
cdr3_nt: TGTGCCAGCATCTTGTACAGTCCAACTGAAGCTTTCTTT

d_call: -
clone_size: -
j_call: TRBJ2-5
v_call: TRBV5-5
cdr3_aa: CASSLRFSRETQYF
cdr3_nt: TGTGCCAGCAGCTTGAGATTTTCGAGGGAGACCCAGTACTTC

d_call: TRBD1
clone_size: -
j_call: TRBJ1-5
v_call: TRBV20-1
cdr3_aa: CSAQTGVIQPQHF
cdr3_nt: TGCAGTGCCCAGACAGGGGTCATACAGCCCCAGCATTTT

d_call: TRBD1
clone_size: -
j_call: TRBJ2-5
v_call: TRBV12-5
cdr3_aa: CASGGTGGRETQYF
cdr3_nt: TGTGCTAGTGGCGGGACAGGGGGCCGAGAGACCCAGTACTTC

d_call: -
clone_size: -
j_call: TRBJ2-1
v_call: TRBV6-1
cdr3_aa: CASRLLTGAGTPNEQFF
cdr3_nt: TGTGCCAGCAGACTACTGACCGGGGCAGGGACCCCCAATGAGCAGTTCTTC

d_call: TRBD1
clone_size: -
j_call: TRBJ2-7
v_call: TRBV4-3
cdr3_aa: CASSQELGQVAYEQYF
cdr3_nt: TGCGCCAGCAGCCAAGAGCTCGGACAGGTAGCCTACGAGCAGTACTTC

d_call: TRBD1
clone_size: -
j_call: TRBJ2-1
v_call: TRBV6-1
cdr3_aa: CASRGTGSSYNEQFF
cdr3_nt: TGTGCCAGCAGAGGGACAGGGAGCTCCTACAATGAGCAGTTCTTC

d_call: -
clone_size: -
j_call: TRBJ1-1
v_call: TRBV7-3
cdr3_aa: CASSRDRDQNTEAFF
cdr3_nt: TGTGCCAGCAGCCGGGACCGGGACCAGAACACTGAAGCTTTCTTT

d_call: -
clone_size: -
j_call: TRBJ1-6
v_call: TRBV7-3
cdr3_aa: CASSLEGRSYNSPLHF
cdr3_nt: TGTGCCAGCAGCTTAGAAGGGCGCTCCTATAATTCACCCCTCCACTTT

d_call: TRBD2
clone_size: -
j_call: TRBJ2-5
v_call: TRBV29-1
cdr3_aa: CSVDLASGRGETQYF
cdr3_nt: TGCAGCGTTGATTTGGCTAGCGGGAGGGGAGAGACCCAGTACTTC

d_call: -
clone_size: -
j_call: TRBJ2-5
v_call: TRBV28
cdr3_aa: CASSRTDQETQYF
cdr3_nt: TGTGCCAGCAGTCGGACGGATCAAGAGACCCAGTACTTC

d_call: -
clone_size: -
j_call: TRBJ1-5
v_call: TRBV20-1
cdr3_aa: CSARRGDGNQPQHF
cdr3_nt: TGCAGTGCCAGAAGGGGGGACGGCAATCAGCCCCAGCATTTT

d_call: -
clone_size: -
j_call: TRBJ2-7
v_call: TRBV5-1
cdr3_aa: CASSLVGQTSYEQYF
cdr3_nt: TGCGCCAGCAGCTTGGTCGGTCAGACCTCCTACGAGCAGTACTTC

d_call: TRBD1
clone_size: -
j_call: TRBJ1-1
v_call: TRBV6-6
cdr3_aa: CASGDRVTEAFF
cdr3_nt: TGTGCCAGCGGGGACAGGGTCACTGAAGCTTTCTTT

d_call: TRBD2
clone_size: -
j_call: TRBJ2-7
v_call: TRBV20-1
cdr3_aa: CSAREGTSGGLSYEQYF
cdr3_nt: TGCAGTGCTAGAGAAGGGACTAGCGGAGGACTCTCCTACGAGCAGTACTTC

d_call: -
clone_size: once
j_call: TRBJ1-5
v_call: TRBV12-3/TRBV12-4
cdr3_aa: CASNLGGQNQPQHF
cdr3_nt: TGTGCCAGCAATCTCGGGGGGCAAAATCAGCCCCAGCATTTT

d_call: -
clone_size: -
j_call: TRBJ2-1
v_call: TRBV28
cdr3_aa: CASSLSGILANEQFF
cdr3_nt: TGTGCCAGCAGTTTATCGGGAATACTAGCAAATGAGCAGTTCTTC

d_call: -
clone_size: many
j_call: TRBJ2-7
v_call: TRBV28
cdr3_aa: CASSSSAYEQYF
cdr3_nt: TGTGCCAGCAGTTCATCGGCCTACGAGCAGTACTTC

d_call: -
clone_size: -
j_call: TRBJ1-6
v_call: TRBV12-3/TRBV12-4
cdr3_aa: CASSLEGGSSYNSPLHF
cdr3_nt: TGTGCCAGCAGTTTAGAGGGTGGGAGCTCCTATAATTCACCCCTCCACTTT

d_call: -
clone_size: few
j_call: TRBJ1-5
v_call: TRBV6-1
cdr3_aa: CASQGGRIQGLGYQPQHF
cdr3_nt: TGTGCCAGCCAAGGGGGGCGGATCCAGGGGTTGGGGTATCAGCCCCAGCATTTT

d_call: TRBD1
clone_size: -
j_call: TRBJ2-1
v_call: TRBV5-1
cdr3_aa: CASSLVYGTGGSNGQFF
cdr3_nt: TGCGCCAGCAGCTTGGTTTACGGGACAGGGGGCTCCAATGGGCAGTTCTTC

d_call: TRBD2
clone_size: -
j_call: TRBJ2-3
v_call: TRBV20-1
cdr3_aa: CSARVLAASTDTQYF
cdr3_nt: TGCAGTGCTAGAGTACTAGCGGCCAGCACAGATACGCAGTATTTT

d_call: TRBD1
clone_size: -
j_call: TRBJ2-7
v_call: TRBV9
cdr3_aa: CASSVGQGAGEQYF
cdr3_nt: TGTGCCAGCAGCGTAGGGCAGGGGGCTGGCGAGCAGTACTTC

d_call: -
clone_size: -
j_call: TRBJ1-5
v_call: TRBV9
cdr3_aa: CASSVGWDHPQHF
cdr3_nt: TGTGCCAGCAGCGTAGGCTGGGATCACCCCCAGCATTTT

d_call: -
clone_size: -
j_call: TRBJ2-5
v_call: TRBV24-1
cdr3_aa: CATKSGEETQYF
cdr3_nt: TGTGCCACCAAATCGGGGGAGGAGACCCAGTACTTC

d_call: -
clone_size: -
j_call: TRBJ2-3
v_call: TRBV28
cdr3_aa: CASSPSFSTDTQYF
cdr3_nt: TGTGCCAGCAGCCCTAGCTTCTCCACAGATACGCAGTATTTT

d_call: -
clone_size: -
j_call: TRBJ2-7
v_call: TRBV12-3/TRBV12-4
cdr3_aa: CASTYPGVEQYF
cdr3_nt: TGTGCCAGCACCTATCCCGGGGTCGAGCAGTACTTC

d_call: -
clone_size: -
j_call: TRBJ2-3
v_call: TRBV6-1
cdr3_aa: CASSEAPRQDTQYF
cdr3_nt: TGTGCCAGCAGTGAAGCACCCCGTCAAGATACGCAGTATTTT

d_call: TRBD1
clone_size: few
j_call: TRBJ2-7
v_call: TRBV5-1
cdr3_aa: CASSLVQGSISYEQYF
cdr3_nt: TGCGCCAGCAGCTTGGTACAGGGGTCGATTTCCTACGAGCAGTACTTC

d_call: -
clone_size: -
j_call: TRBJ2-6
v_call: TRBV10-3
cdr3_aa: CAISEGPGANVLTF
cdr3_nt: TGTGCCATCAGTGAGGGCCCTGGGGCCAACGTCCTGACTTTC

d_call: -
clone_size: few
j_call: TRBJ2-4
v_call: TRBV6-1
cdr3_aa: CASSEPTGIQYF
cdr3_nt: TGTGCCAGCAGTGAACCAACTGGCATTCAGTACTTC

d_call: TRBD2
clone_size: -
j_call: TRBJ2-4
v_call: TRBV20-1
cdr3_aa: CGAREGLAGIQNIQYF
cdr3_nt: TGCGGTGCTAGAGAGGGACTAGCGGGAATTCAAAACATTCAGTACTTC